Listed below are T cell receptor beta chains from one sample, sequenced in a study of shared clonotypes between healthy human individuals. Profiling relied on immunoSEQ multiplex PCR, and the TCRdb table lists in-frame clones only, not all of them. The sample includes over 2 million clones, approximately 90% of them seen just once. Source material: naive CD4+ T cells from PBMCs. These receptors originate from a man between 18 and 35 years old in good health. Some clones in this sample may be carry-over from other donors' samples. The CDR3 runs from the conserved cysteine through the conserved F or W. A D gene is named only where the DNA matches it firmly. Clone size, where shown, is once, few, many, or a class for clones that have expanded.

>TRBJ2-6|NA|18|TRBV4-2|NA
TGTGCCAGCAGCCAAGATAACCTACCGAGCTCTGGGGCCAACGTCCTGACTTTC
CASSQDNLPSSGANVLTF
>TRBJ1-1|NA|12|TRBV29-1|NA
TGCAGCCCGGGGGGTTTGGGGACTGAAGCTTTCTTT
CSPGGLGTEAFF
>TRBJ2-1|TRBD2|18|TRBV18|NA
TGTGCCAGCTCAGCGGTAGCGGGATCCCCACAGTTTGGGAATGAGCAGTTCTTC
CASSAVAGSPQFGNEQFF
>TRBJ2-1|TRBD2|16|TRBV7-8|NA
TGTGCCAGCAGCCGGAGACTAGCGGGAGGGCCCAATGAGCAGTTCTTC
CASSRRLAGGPNEQFF
>TRBJ1-2|TRBD1|15|TRBV6-5|NA
TGTGCCAGCAGGCGAAATCTCAGGGGGCCGGAAGGCTACACCTTC
CASRRNLRGPEGYTF
>TRBJ2-7|NA|12|TRBV7-9|NA
TGTGCCAGCAGCAGACAAGGGGGCGAGCAGTACTTC
CASSRQGGEQYF
>TRBJ1-1|NA|14|TRBV5-4|few
TGTGCCAGCAGCCCTCAGATCATGAACACTGAAGCTTTCTTT
CASSPQIMNTEAFF
>TRBJ2-7|NA|14|TRBV11-3|NA
TGTGCCAGCAGCTTAGAGGCAATCTCCTACGAGCAGTACTTC
CASSLEAISYEQYF
>TRBJ1-2|NA|14|TRBV5-1|NA
TGCGCCAGCAGCGAGTTCGGGACGGATTATGGCTACACCTTC
CASSEFGTDYGYTF
>TRBJ2-1|NA|12|TRBV4-1|NA
TGCGCCAGCAGCCAAGTTGCTGGTGAGCAGTTCTTC
CASSQVAGEQFF
>TRBJ2-1|TRBD1|13|TRBV27|NA
TGTGCCAGCAGTTTGACAGGGGCTCATGAGCAGTTCTTC
CASSLTGAHEQFF
>TRBJ1-2|TRBD1|14|TRBV5-4|NA
TGTGCCAGCAGCTTCCCCGACAGGGCCCGCGGCTACACCTTC
CASSFPDRARGYTF
>TRBJ2-1|NA|13|TRBV6-1|NA
TGTGCCAGCAGTGAGTCGCTCGACAATGAGCAGTTCTTC
CASSESLDNEQFF
>TRBJ2-1|NA|15|TRBV4-1|NA
TGCGCCAGCAGCCAAGCCAGGCCGAGCTACAATGAGCAGTTCTTC
CASSQARPSYNEQFF
>TRBJ2-3|NA|15|TRBV28|few
TGTGCCAGCAGTTCTGTTATTGACACCACAGATACGCAGTATTTT
CASSSVIDTTDTQYF
>TRBJ1-2|TRBD1|18|TRBV7-9|once
TGTGCCAGCAGCTTAGTTTTTGGGACAGCTGAAGCTAACTATGGCTACACCTTC
CASSLVFGTAEANYGYTF
>TRBJ1-4|NA|16|TRBV25-1|once
TGTGCCAGCAGAAAAGGGGGGTCGGGGGTAGGCGAAAAACTGTTTTTT
CASRKGGSGVGEKLFF
>TRBJ1-4|NA|15|TRBV2|few
TGTGCCAGCAGTGGTGGGGGGGTTCGTAATGAAAAACTGTTTTTT
CASSGGGVRNEKLFF
>TRBJ2-3|NA|15|TRBV28|NA
TGTGCCAGCAGTTTAGCCTCCCAGGGGTCGTCCACGCAGTATTTT
CASSLASQGSSTQYF
>TRBJ2-1|TRBD1|18|TRBV5-5|NA
TGTGCCAGCAGCTTGGAAGGGGGGCACAGGGGGTTCTACAATGAGCAGTTCTTC
CASSLEGGHRGFYNEQFF
>TRBJ1-4|TRBD1|17|TRBV7-2|NA
TGTGCCAGCAGCTTAGGAACAGGGGGCGCGTTTAATGAAAAACTGTTTTTT
CASSLGTGGAFNEKLFF
>TRBJ2-5|TRBD1|13|TRBV7-2|NA
TGTGCCAGCAGCTTCGACAGGGCGGGGACCCAGTACTTC
CASSFDRAGTQYF
>TRBJ1-2|NA|13|TRBV19|NA
TGTGCCAGTAGTATGAGGGTGGATACCGGCTACACCTTC
CASSMRVDTGYTF
>TRBJ2-3|NA|13|TRBV4-1|NA
TGCGCCAGCAGCCCCCAGGGAACAGATACGCAGTATTTT
CASSPQGTDTQYF
>TRBJ2-2|TRBD1|14|TRBV5-4|NA
TGTGCCAGCAGCGCCGACAGGGGGCGGGGGGAGCTGTTTTTT
CASSADRGRGELFF
>TRBJ2-7|NA|12|TRBV10-3|NA
TGTGCCATCAGTGAGGTCAGGCGATTCCAGTACTTC
CAISEVRRFQYF
>TRBJ2-7|NA|14|TRBV7-9|NA
TGTGCCAGCAGCTTAGACCAGTCTGGGTTCGAGCAGTACTTC
CASSLDQSGFEQYF
>TRBJ2-7|NA|16|TRBV5-5|once
TGTGCCAGCACCCCCAGGTGGGACACCAGCTCCTACGAGCAGTACTTC
CASTPRWDTSSYEQYF
>TRBJ2-1|TRBD2|11|TRBV30|NA
TGTGCCTGGAGTAGGGCGGGAGGGAAGTTCTTC
CAWSRAGGKFF
>TRBJ1-1|NA|15|TRBV5-4|NA
TGTGCCAGCAGCTTGGTGCAGGGAATGGACACTGAAGCTTTCTTT
CASSLVQGMDTEAFF
>TRBJ1-1|TRBD1|15|TRBV10-1|NA
TGCGCCAGCAGCGAGGTACAGACAGGGGCCCCCCGCGCTTTCTTT
CASSEVQTGAPRAFF
>TRBJ2-3|NA|16|TRBV5-6|NA
TGTGCCAGCAGCTTGGCGGCCGTCTCTAGCACAGATACGCAGTATTTT
CASSLAAVSSTDTQYF
>TRBJ1-1|TRBD1|14|TRBV5-1|NA
TGCGCCAGCAGCTTGGGACAGGGGGCTAGTGAAGCTTTCTTT
CASSLGQGASEAFF
>TRBJ1-1|NA|17|TRBV16|NA
TGTGCCAGCAGCCAATATCCCCGGGTGGCAGGGGAAACTGAAGCTTTCTTT
CASSQYPRVAGETEAFF
>TRBJ1-1|TRBD1|16|TRBV5-1|NA
TGCGCCAGCAGCTTTATTACCGGGACAGGGACCACTGAAGCTTTCTTT
CASSFITGTGTTEAFF
>TRBJ2-7|TRBD1|14|TRBV28|NA
TGTGCCAGCAGTTCCGGGACAGAAGCCTACGAGCAGTACTTC
CASSSGTEAYEQYF
>TRBJ2-7|TRBD1|15|TRBV11-2|NA
TGTGCCAGCAGCCCGGCCGCAACAGGGGTATACGAGCAGTACTTC
CASSPAATGVYEQYF
>TRBJ1-1|NA|13|TRBV7-2|NA
TGTGCCAGCAGCTCAAGACATCTCACTGAAGCTTTCTTT
CASSSRHLTEAFF
>TRBJ2-3|TRBD2|14|TRBV10-3|NA
TGTGCCATCAGCGGACTAGCGGGAACAGATACGCAGTATTTT
CAISGLAGTDTQYF
>TRBJ2-3|TRBD2|17|TRBV7-8|NA
TGTGCCAGCAGCTTTCCTGGACTAGCGGGAGGGACAGATACGCAGTATTTT
CASSFPGLAGGTDTQYF
>TRBJ2-1|TRBD2|15|TRBV5-4|NA
TGTGCCAGCAGCTTGCCTAGCGGGAGTGGTAATGAGCAGTTCTTC
CASSLPSGSGNEQFF
>TRBJ1-2|NA|12|TRBV5-1|NA
TGCGCCAGTAAAAAGGAGGGCTATGGCTACACCTTC
CASKKEGYGYTF